This TCR beta chain was sequenced in a study of blood T cell repertoires in COVID-19. Germline CDR1 reads SGHRS; CDR2 reads YFSETQ. The length of the CDR3 is 16 residues. The ends lost 3 bases at V and 9 bases at J; junction bases unmatched: 12. The repertoire was sequenced with immunoSEQ multiplex PCR; TCRdb's copy has only in-frame clones and lacks some. The repertoire holds about 130,000 clones, with around 83% as singletons. Material: peripheral blood. This TCR derives from a woman of 80 years or more with COVID-19, enrolled during active disease. The V gene is TRBV5-1, the J gene TRBJ2-1; TRBD2 agrees at 10 bases. The CDR3: CASSSISGRALGEQFF. The CDR3 nucleotides are TGCGCCAGCAGCTCAATAAGCGGGAGGGCCCTTGGTGAGCAGTTCTTC. Together with reference TRBV5-1 and TRBJ2-1, the CDR3 gives the full variable domain: KAGVTQTPRYLIKTRGQQVTLSCSPISGHRSVSWYQQTPGQGLQFLFEYFSETQRNKGNFPGRFSGRQFSNSRSEMNVSTLELGDSALYLCASSSISGRALGEQFFGPGTRLTVL.